This T cell receptor (beta chain) derives from a study of CD8+ T cells in alopecia areata. Study-level background: Each of the treated patients was given oral tofacitinib, 5 to 10 mg twice daily, for moderate-to-severe alopecia areata. Study-level results: Sequence data from scalp samples additionally include resident alphabeta T cells of normal skin. Significant decreases in scalp clonality and expanded CD8+ clones followed tofacitinib treatment.

Of note for this clone: Its antigen is unknown.

RNA extraction and reverse transcription yielded cDNA as sequencing template. TCRdb's table, derived via immunoSEQ multiplex PCR, lists solely in-frame clones and lacks some. The sample has 200,000 to 250,000 clones; around 43% are singletons. Treatment indicated: oral pan-JAK inhibitor, 5-10 mg twice daily. Sampling of alopecia areata patients yielded lesional scalp punch biopsies as well as peripheral blood. Sequencing used CD4+ T cells sorted from blood, obtained between weeks 36 and 40, from a patient treated with tofacitinib. This clonotype was obtained from a human donor with alopecia areata.

The CDR3 DNA sequence: TGTGCCAGCAGCCCGGGACAGGGCCGCACAGATACGCAGTATTTT. As protein: CASSPGQGRTDTQYF. This chain connects TRBV6-5 to TRBJ2-3, with 9 bases that match TRBD1. With V trimmed by 6 bases and J by 1 base, 5 bases remained unmatched. The CDR3 contains 15 residues. Germline CDR1 reads MNHEY; CDR2 reads SVGAGI.